This T cell receptor (beta chain) stems from a study of T cells in Graves' hyperthyroidism and ophthalmopathy. Graves' hyperthyroidism was deemed stable given no ophthalmopathy progression within 18 months. Trimming left V 0 bases short and J 0 bases short, with 7 bases between. The germline V gene has CDR1 KGHSH and CDR2 LQKENI. The CDR3 has 15 amino acids. Amplified TCR beta CDR3 regions derived from RNA transcripts. First-round RT-PCR of the TCR CDR3 relied on the HTBI primer set. TCRdb re-derived calls from the multiplex PCR reads in MiXCR, one entry per CDR3 protein. Altogether some 700,000 distinct CDR3 sequences are present, 17% being singletons, with the ten largest covering around a sixth. This clonotype was seen at least ten times.

The origin of this receptor is a man between 50 and 59 years old with Graves' hyperthyroidism. The specimen sequenced was blood. V gene TRBV18 combines with J gene TRBJ2-3; tentative D call: TRBD1 (6 bases). The CDR3 protein is CASSPPGHSTDTQYF. The DNA for the CDR3 is TGTGCCAGCTCACCACCGGGACACAGCACAGATACGCAGTATTTT. The variable domain in full, completed from reference TRBV18 and TRBJ2-3, reads NAGVMQNPRHLVRRRGQEARLRCSPMKGHSHVYWYRQLPEEGLKFMVYLQKENIIDESGMPKERFSAEFPKEGPSILRIQQVVRGDSAAYFCASSPPGHSTDTQYFGPGTRLTVL.